One TCR beta chain is described in this entry. CDR3 length: 16 amino acids. V lost 3 bases to trimming and J lost 2 bases; unmatched junction nucleotides: 6. Germline V gene lookup returns CDR1 DFQATT and CDR2 SNEGSKA (reference sequence). The entry originates in a study of blood T cell repertoires in COVID-19. Turning to the study itself: Samples taken during acute and convalescent COVID-19 were collected in the United States, Italy and Spain. Sources were T cells, B-cell-depleted T cells, or PBMCs; the material itself was cDNA or gDNA.

Original analysis: For nucleated cells, counts were estimated from reference gene primer amplification. Using immunoSEQ multiplex PCR, the repertoire was profiled, and TCRdb retains in-frame clones only, with some absent. The DNA was the basis for D and trimming; V, J and clone size are from that table. The sample consists of more than 60,000 clones, 88% of them appearing once. The clonotype comes from a woman in her fifties or sixties with active or convalescent COVID-19. The sample was peripheral blood. The chain couples TRBV20-1 to TRBJ2-3; the match to TRBD2 covers 12 bases. The CDR3 loop is CSASTASGRATDTQYF. Here the CDR3 DNA reads TGCAGTGCTAGTACGGCTAGCGGGAGGGCCACAGATACGCAGTATTTT.